Listed below are T cell receptor beta chains from one sample, sequenced in a study of cytomegalovirus exposure and HLA in healthy donors. Sequencing was performed with immunoSEQ multiplex PCR; in TCRdb, only in-frame clones are kept and a portion is missing. This sample has around 95,000 clones; about 85% occur once, and the top ten carry around 20%. The source material was PBMCs. All receptors come from a man aged 18 to 29 in good health and CMV-seropositive. CDR3s include the opening cysteine and the closing phenylalanine or tryptophan. Fields, in order: clone size, D gene, V gene, J gene, CDR3 protein, CDR3 DNA. D genes are given only for firm matches. Only some rows state a clone size, as once, few, many or a class for expanded clones.

>-|-|TRBV7-6|TRBJ2-5
CASSFGPGIQETQYF
-
>-|TRBD2|TRBV5-1|TRBJ2-5
CASSFGTSGQETQYF
TGCGCCAGCAGCTTCGGGACTAGCGGACAAGAGACCCAGTACTTC
>once|TRBD2|TRBV7-2|TRBJ2-1
CASSLLPGLAANEQFF
TGTGCCAGCAGCTTACTTCCAGGACTAGCGGCCAATGAGCAGTTCTTC
>-|TRBD1|TRBV6-5|TRBJ1-2
CASTGQGAEGYTF
TGTGCCAGCACGGGACAGGGGGCGGAGGGCTACACCTTC
>-|TRBD2|TRBV29-1|TRBJ2-7
CSVLAGKYEQYF
TGCAGCGTTTTAGCGGGGAAATACGAGCAGTACTTC
>once|TRBD2|TRBV4-2|TRBJ2-3
CASSQALLAGGVDTQYF
TGTGCCAGCAGCCAAGCCCTACTAGCGGGGGGGGTAGATACGCAGTATTTT
>-|-|TRBV7-9|TRBJ1-2
CASSLVGREDYGYTF
TGTGCCAGCAGCTTAGTTGGCAGGGAAGACTATGGCTACACCTTC
>-|-|TRBV5-1|TRBJ1-1
CASSLATGSNTEAFF
TGCGCCAGCAGCTTGGCCACGGGATCGAACACTGAAGCTTTCTTT
>-|-|TRBV7-9|TRBJ2-7
CASSLARDEQYF
TGTGCCAGCAGCTTAGCTCGGGACGAGCAGTACTTC
>-|-|TRBV19|TRBJ2-1
CASSPSRGREQFF
TGTGCCAGTAGCCCGAGCAGGGGACGGGAGCAGTTCTTC
>-|-|TRBV27|TRBJ1-1
CASSSGDTEAFF
TGTGCCAGCAGTTCAGGGGACACTGAAGCTTTCTTT
>-|TRBD2|TRBV10-3|TRBJ2-5
CAISEAAGGQETQYF
TGTGCCATCAGTGAGGCAGCGGGGGGCCAAGAGACCCAGTACTTC
>-|-|TRBV27|TRBJ1-4
CASKRRERGGKLFF
TGTGCCAGCAAACGCCGGGAGAGGGGGGGAAAACTGTTTTTT
>-|-|TRBV5-4|TRBJ2-6
CASSLEPSGANVLTF
TGTGCCAGCAGCTTGGAGCCTTCTGGGGCCAACGTCCTGACTTTC
>-|TRBD1|TRBV19|TRBJ2-2
CASSIRGTGAGELFF
TGTGCCAGTAGTATACGTGGGACAGGGGCCGGGGAGCTGTTTTTT
>-|-|TRBV5-6|TRBJ1-2
CASSLWQDYGYTF
TGTGCCAGCAGCTTGTGGCAGGACTATGGCTACACCTTC
>-|TRBD1|TRBV19|TRBJ2-1
CASSRDRGLDEQFF
TGTGCCAGTAGTCGGGACAGGGGGCTCGATGAGCAGTTCTTC
>-|-|TRBV14|TRBJ2-1
CASSRGTGNNEQFF
TGTGCCAGCAGCCGCGGGACGGGTAACAATGAGCAGTTCTTC
>-|-|TRBV5-4|TRBJ1-4
CASSGGVDNEKLFF
TGTGCCAGCAGCGGAGGGGTCGATAATGAAAAACTGTTTTTT
>-|-|TRBV21-1|TRBJ1-1
CASSKVQGESMNTEAFF
TGTGCCAGCAGCAAGGTCCAGGGGGAAAGTATGAACACTGAAGCTTTCTTT
>-|-|TRBV18|TRBJ1-1
CASSPNRATEAFF
TGTGCCAGCTCACCAAACAGGGCGACGGAAGCTTTCTTT
>-|-|TRBV7-2|TRBJ1-2
CASSPYLSNGYTF
TGTGCCAGCAGCCCGTACCTCTCTAATGGCTACACCTTC
>once|-|TRBV27|TRBJ2-5
CASSFRGLPAETQYF
TGTGCCAGCAGTTTTCGAGGACTCCCGGCCGAGACCCAGTACTTC
>-|-|TRBV6-5|TRBJ2-7
CASRDMGEQYF
TGTGCCAGCAGGGACATGGGCGAGCAGTACTTC
>-|-|TRBV5-1|TRBJ2-5
CASSSGTLQETQYF
TGCGCCAGCAGCTCGGGGACTCTGCAAGAGACCCAGTACTTC
>-|-|TRBV5-1|TRBJ1-1
CASSRGLGNTEAFF
TGCGCCAGCAGCAGGGGGTTGGGAAACACTGAAGCTTTCTTT
>-|-|TRBV7-2|TRBJ1-2
CASSLSTEHGYTF
TGTGCCAGCAGCTTATCGACAGAACATGGCTACACCTTC
>-|-|TRBV25-1|TRBJ1-2
CASSPSVVQSYGYTF
TGTGCCAGCAGTCCCTCCGTGGTACAGTCATATGGCTACACCTTC
>-|TRBD1|TRBV7-9|TRBJ2-1
CASSSYGQGDNEQFF
TGTGCCAGCAGCTCTTATGGACAGGGGGATAATGAGCAGTTCTTC
>once|TRBD1|TRBV9|TRBJ2-1
CASSVAGQGYYNEQFF
TGTGCCAGCAGCGTGGCGGGACAGGGGTACTACAATGAGCAGTTCTTC
>-|TRBD1|TRBV12-5|TRBJ1-1
CASGFQGTGKAFF
TGTGCTAGTGGTTTTCAAGGGACAGGAAAAGCTTTCTTT
>-|-|TRBV28|TRBJ2-7
CASSLNRGIYEQYF
TGTGCCAGCAGTTTAAATCGGGGGATCTACGAGCAGTACTTC
>-|-|TRBV5-6|TRBJ2-5
CASSPAFPRQETQYF
TGTGCCAGCAGCCCGGCCTTTCCGCGGCAAGAGACCCAGTACTTC
>-|TRBD2|TRBV6-5|TRBJ2-2
CASSYSTSGSTGELFF
TGTGCCAGCAGTTACTCGACTAGCGGGAGCACCGGGGAGCTGTTTTTT
>-|-|TRBV28|TRBJ1-4
CASSPDRPSNEKLFF
TGTGCCAGCAGTCCAGACAGGCCATCTAATGAAAAACTGTTTTTT
>-|TRBD1|TRBV5-1|TRBJ1-2
CASSLGQGEHGYTF
TGCGCCAGCAGCTTGGGACAGGGAGAGCATGGCTACACCTTC
>-|TRBD2|TRBV28|TRBJ2-1
CASSPRGGAPNEQFF
TGTGCCAGCAGCCCCCGCGGGGGGGCTCCCAATGAGCAGTTCTTC
>few|TRBD1|TRBV10-2|TRBJ1-1
CASSWDRLNTEAFF
TGCGCCAGCAGTTGGGACAGGCTGAACACTGAAGCTTTCTTT
>-|-|TRBV4-2|TRBJ1-2
CASSHNSMVQGAYGYTF
TGTGCCAGCAGCCACAATTCGATGGTCCAGGGTGCCTATGGCTACACCTTC
>-|-|TRBV7-9|TRBJ2-3
CASSRLLFPDTQYF
TGTGCCAGCAGCCGCTTGCTATTCCCAGATACGCAGTATTTT
>-|TRBD2|TRBV25-1|TRBJ2-1
CASRGASGRTSSYNEQFF
TGTGCCAGCAGGGGAGCTAGCGGGAGGACGAGCTCCTACAATGAGCAGTTCTTC
>-|-|TRBV5-1|TRBJ2-1
CASSSGLRPNEQFF
TGCGCCAGCAGCTCGGGACTGCGTCCCAATGAGCAGTTCTTC
>-|-|TRBV27|TRBJ2-3
CASSPSTDTQYF
TGTGCCAGCAGCCCTAGCACAGATACGCAGTATTTT
>once|-|TRBV28|TRBJ2-5
CASSLYNNQETQYF
TGTGCCAGCAGTTTATATAACAACCAAGAGACCCAGTACTTC